These 20 T cell receptor beta chains were all obtained from the same sample, sequenced in a study of OX40 agonist ivuxolimab in advanced cancers. Preparation of the library involved the immunoSEQ multiplex PCR assay. This is the immuneACCESS table as TCRdb keeps it, with only in-frame sequences that have V and J called. A part of the clones is gone; compared with another copy, unresolved V genes explain less than half, and the rest is unexplained. The sample table shows tens of thousands of clones, and around 90% are seen once. The leading ten clones occupy roughly 0.69% of the sample. The sequences come from CD4+ or CD8+ T cells sorted from blood, collected in a trial of the OX40 agonist ivuxolimab. The receptors were gathered from an adult with an advanced solid tumor such as melanoma, head and neck, liver or kidney cancer.

There are a few counts of this clone. CDR3 bases: TGTGCCAGTACCTCGGCGGGCAGGGGCCACAATGAGCAGTTCTTC. Residues: CASTSAGRGHNEQFF. The chain recombines TRBV19 with TRBJ2-1; possibly TRBD1 for D (6 bases). In germline, CDR1 is LNHDA, CDR2 SQIVND (reference sequence). V lost 7 bases and J 5 bases, leaving 18 bases between the germline ends. This CDR3 has 15 amino acids.

The V gene is TRBV10-3, the J gene TRBJ2-6; TRBD1 might be the D (5 bases). The germline CDR1 and CDR2 sequences are ENHRY and SYGVKD. The V and J ends lost 4 bases and 1 base respectively, with 11 bases between them. The CDR3 loop spans 16 amino acids. The CDR3 protein is CAISVGAASGANVLTF. In DNA form, the CDR3 reads TGTGCCATCAGTGTAGGGGCAGCTTCTGGGGCCAACGTCCTGACTTTC.

CDR3 residues: CAIRGEGLASLSDTQYF. CDR3 sequence (DNA): TGTGCCATCAGGGGGGAGGGACTAGCGTCTTTAAGCGATACGCAGTATTTT. The chain links TRBV10-3 to TRBJ2-3, with TRBD2 matching over 10 bases. V was clipped by 6 bases and J by 6 bases; unmatched bases: 15. The CDR3 totals 17 residues. From germline, CDR1 is ENHRY and CDR2 SYGVKD.

This rearrangement joins TRBV5-8 to TRBJ2-7; 9 bases agree with TRBD2. The CDR3 is 14 residues long. Losses at the gene ends were 4 bases for V and 4 bases for J; bases not matched to a gene: 6. Germline CDR1 and CDR2: SGHTS and YDEGEE. In DNA form, the CDR3 reads TGTGCCAGCAGCCTCCGACTAGCGGTATACGAGCAGTACTTC. It encodes CASSLRLAVYEQYF.

The chain combines TRBV19 with TRBJ1-2; TRBD1 matches at 10 bases. CDR3 size: 15 residues. Germline V gene lookup returns CDR1 LNHDA and CDR2 SQIVND (reference sequence). V dropped 5 bases and J dropped 8; count of bases not matched to a gene: 11. The CDR3 sequence is CASSGTGALRGGYTF. DNA for the CDR3: TGTGCCAGTAGTGGGACAGGGGCTCTGCGGGGCGGCTACACCTTC. The full variable domain, in which reference TRBV19 and TRBJ1-2 provide the parts outside the CDR3, is DGGITQSPKYLFRKEGQNVTLSCEQNLNHDAMYWYRQDPGQGLRLIYYSQIVNDFQKGDIAEGYSVSREKKESFPLTVTSAQKNPTAFYLCASSGTGALRGGYTFGSGTRLTVV.

V and J are TRBV9 and TRBJ1-2; D unclear. The V and J ends lost 3 bases and 6 bases respectively, with 3 bases between them. Germline V gene lookup returns CDR1 SGDLS and CDR2 YYNGEE. The CDR3 runs 10 residues. The CDR3, as DNA: TGTGCCAGCAGCGGAGATGGCTACACCTTC. It translates to CASSGDGYTF.

This chain connects TRBV7-8 to TRBJ2-6; tentative D call: TRBD1 (6 bases). The V gene lost 3 bases and the J gene lost 2 bases, with 8 bases spanning the gap. Germline lookup yields CDR1 SGHVS and CDR2 FQNEAQ. This CDR3 is 15 amino acids long. The CDR3 here is CASSFGGPGANVLTF. The CDR3 DNA is TGTGCCAGCAGCTTTGGGGGCCCTGGGGCCAACGTCCTGACTTTC.

The chain carries TRBV11-2 and TRBJ2-3; 12 positions agree with TRBD2. CDR3 length equals 16 residues. Germline V gives CDR1 SGHAT, CDR2 FQNNGV. Trimming cost V 3 bases and J 6 bases; bases outside gene matches: 7. CDR3 in amino acids: CASSLWLAGGHDTQYF. DNA for the CDR3: TGTGCCAGCAGCTTGTGGCTAGCGGGGGGGCACGATACGCAGTATTTT.

The chain combines TRBV2 with TRBJ1-5; D may be TRBD1 (6 bases). Trimming pared 5 bases from V and 0 bases from J, leaving 11 bases between. Germline V gene data show CDR1 as SNHLY and CDR2 as FYNNEI. The CDR3 is 15 amino acids. The chain's CDR3 is CASSQRGDSNQPQHF. The CDR3 coding sequence is TGTGCCAGCAGTCAAAGGGGGGATAGCAATCAGCCCCAGCATTTT. Complete variable domain (other parts from reference TRBV2 and TRBJ1-5): EPEVTQTPSHQVTQMGQEVILRCVPISNHLYFYWYRQILGQKVEFLVSFYNNEISEKSEIFDDQFSVERPDGSNFTLKIRSTKLEDSAMYFCASSQRGDSNQPQHFGDGTRLSIL.

CDR3 DNA: TGTGCCAGCTCGGCGGACCAACGGTACGAGCAGTACTTC. Its protein product is CASSADQRYEQYF. V is TRBV19 and J is TRBJ2-7; D is ambiguous. Deletions cut 9 bases from V and 4 bases from J, with 16 bases between. The CDR3 extends over 13 amino acids. The V gene's germline CDR1 is LNHDA and CDR2 SQIVND (reference sequence). Using reference TRBV19 and TRBJ2-7 for the parts outside the CDR3, the full variable domain is DGGITQSPKYLFRKEGQNVTLSCEQNLNHDAMYWYRQDPGQGLRLIYYSQIVNDFQKGDIAEGYSVSREKKESFPLTVTSAQKNPTAFYLCASSADQRYEQYFGPGTRLTVT.

The chain uses TRBV7-2 and TRBJ1-6; D is possibly TRBD1 (5 bases). V was cut by 1 base and J by 7 bases, with 11 bases left in between. There are 15 residues in the CDR3. Looked up from germline, CDR1 is SGHTA and CDR2 is FQGNSA. The DNA of the CDR3 is TGTGCCAGCAGCTTAGGAGGGGCCACAAATTCACCCCTCCACTTT. This encodes CASSLGGATNSPLHF.

This rearrangement joins TRBV7-8 to TRBJ1-5; 7 bases are shared with TRBD1. Germline lookup yields CDR1 SGHVS and CDR2 FQNEAQ. V shed 1 base, J shed 4 bases, and the junction held 4 bases outside the gene matches. This CDR3 is 15 amino acids long. CDR3 coding DNA: TGTGCCAGCAGCTTAGGACAGGGATTAAATCAGCCCCAGCATTTT. This encodes CASSLGQGLNQPQHF.

V usage is TRBV9 and J usage is TRBJ2-1, with TRBD1 identical over 9 bases. In germline, CDR1 is SGDLS, CDR2 YYNGEE. The trim removed 5 bases at V and 4 bases at J, leaving 4 bases unmatched. This CDR3 contains 14 residues. This chain's CDR3 is CASSPGQGYNEQFF. The CDR3 bases are TGTGCCAGCAGTCCCGGACAGGGGTACAATGAGCAGTTCTTC. Using reference TRBV9 and TRBJ2-1 for the parts outside the CDR3, the full variable domain is DSGVTQTPKHLITATGQRVTLRCSPRSGDLSVYWYQQSLDQGLQFLIQYYNGEERAKGNILERFSAQQFPDLHSELNLSSLELGDSALYFCASSPGQGYNEQFFGPGTRLTVL.

The CDR3 nucleotides read TGTGCCAGCAGTTTAAGGCCGACCACTGAAGCTTTCTTT. This sequence encodes CASSLRPTTEAFF. This chain links TRBV27 with TRBJ1-1, with D unresolved. Germline CDR1 MNHEY, CDR2 SMNVEV (reference sequence). This CDR3 has 13 amino acids. V lost 2 bases and J 4 bases, leaving 8 bases between the germline ends.

This clone appeared a few times. V is TRBV6-6 and J is TRBJ2-7; D remains ambiguous. With 2 bases removed from V and 3 bases from J, the gap between germline ends came to 8 bases. The CDR3 consists of 13 residues. The germline gives CDR1 MNHNY, CDR2 SVGAGI (reference sequence). CDR3 protein: CASSYTDNYEQYF. For the CDR3, the DNA is TGTGCCAGCAGTTACACCGACAACTACGAGCAGTACTTC.

This sequence joins TRBV9 and TRBJ1-2; no clear D gene. Trimming cost V 1 base and J 5 bases, with 6 bases left between them. The germline V gene encodes CDR1 SGDLS and CDR2 YYNGEE. CDR3 size: 12 residues. CDR3 residues: CASSVQRYGYTF. The DNA of the CDR3 is TGTGCCAGCAGCGTACAGCGGTATGGCTACACCTTC.

This chain links TRBV23-1 with TRBJ2-7, with 11 bases that match TRBD2. TRBV23-1 counts as an open reading frame of uncertain function. The J segment lost 4 bases and the V segment lost 3 bases, leaving 11 bases of the junction unmatched. The CDR3 runs to 17 residues. As DNA, the CDR3 is TGCGCCAGCAGTCACGACACTTCCGGGACTAGCGGTTACGAGCAGTACTTC. Translated, it gives CASSHDTSGTSGYEQYF.

V gene TRBV30 combines with J gene TRBJ1-6; TRBD1 aligns across 9 bases. The CDR3 spans 13 residues. J was trimmed by 9 bases and V by 4 bases; bases with no gene match: 4. The germline V gene has CDR1 GTSNPN and CDR2 SVGIG (reference sequence). CDR3 loop: CAWTGGQGSPLHF. CDR3 coding DNA: TGTGCCTGGACCGGGGGACAGGGTTCACCCCTCCACTTT.

The CDR3 loop is CASSPLASGRQEQYF. CDR3 DNA: TGTGCCAGCTCACCTTTGGCTAGCGGGAGGCAGGAGCAGTACTTC. This chain links TRBV18 with TRBJ2-7, with TRBD2 identical over 11 bases. The CDR3 sequence is 15 residues long. The germline CDR1 and CDR2 sequences are KGHSH and LQKENI. Unmatched junction bases numbered 8, after V lost 3 bases and J lost 7 bases.

Only a few counts were recorded for this clone. This chain links TRBV2 with TRBJ2-2; 10 positions agree with TRBD1. CDR3 length: 15 residues. Germline assignment: CDR1 SNHLY and CDR2 FYNNEI. V shed 5 bases, J shed 6 bases, and the junction held 6 bases outside the gene matches. The CDR3 coding sequence is TGTGCCAGCAGTATACGGGACAGGGGTCCCGGGGAGCTGTTTTTT. Amino acids: CASSIRDRGPGELFF.